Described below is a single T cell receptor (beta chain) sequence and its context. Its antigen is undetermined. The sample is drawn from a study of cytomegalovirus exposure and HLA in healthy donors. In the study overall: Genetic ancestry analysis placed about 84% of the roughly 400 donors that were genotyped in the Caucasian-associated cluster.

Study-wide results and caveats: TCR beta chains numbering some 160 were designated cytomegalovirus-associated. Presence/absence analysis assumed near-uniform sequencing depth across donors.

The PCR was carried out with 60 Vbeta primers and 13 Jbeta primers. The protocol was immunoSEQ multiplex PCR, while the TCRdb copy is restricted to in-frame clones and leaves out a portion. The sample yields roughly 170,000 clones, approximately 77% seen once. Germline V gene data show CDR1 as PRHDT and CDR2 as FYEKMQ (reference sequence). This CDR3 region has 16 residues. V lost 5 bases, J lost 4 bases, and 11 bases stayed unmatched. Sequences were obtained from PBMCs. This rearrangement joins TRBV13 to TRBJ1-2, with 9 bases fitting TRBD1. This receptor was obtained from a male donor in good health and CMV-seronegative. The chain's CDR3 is CASSQFQDRGVYGYTF. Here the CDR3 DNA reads TGTGCCAGCAGCCAATTTCAGGACAGGGGTGTCTATGGCTACACCTTC.